Below are 8 T cell receptor beta chains sequenced from a single sample in a study of blood T cell repertoires in COVID-19. The method was immunoSEQ multiplex PCR; TCRdb's version includes in-frame clones alone and lacks a portion of them. The sample carries 200,000 to 250,000 clones, under 85% recorded once. Sequencing used peripheral blood. Every receptor here comes from a woman between 25 and 40 years old with COVID-19, enrolled during active disease.

The CDR3 protein is CASSIGSPGRYSNQPQHF. CDR3 DNA: TGTGCCAGTAGTATTGGATCCCCCGGGAGGTATAGCAATCAGCCCCAGCATTTT. The chain has TRBV19 and TRBJ1-5; D is unclear. The CDR3 runs to 18 residues. V shed 3 bases and J shed 0 bases, with 18 bases lying between them. Germline CDR1 and CDR2: LNHDA and SQIVND (reference sequence).

This clone was counted a single time. This chain uses TRBV27 with TRBJ1-4; 7 bases are a match to TRBD1. CDR3 length: 14 amino acids. Germline V lookup: CDR1 MNHEY, CDR2 SMNVEV (reference sequence). Unmatched junction bases numbered 2, after V lost 6 bases and J lost 1 base. The CDR3 here is CASSHRGTNEKLFF. CDR3 in DNA: TGTGCCAGCAGCCACAGGGGAACTAATGAAAAACTGTTTTTT.

This chain links TRBV10-3 with TRBJ1-2; 7 nucleotides agree with TRBD1. The CDR3 consists of 16 residues. V trimming: 0 bases; J trimming: 2 bases; junction bases outside the gene matches: 6. Germline V gene sequence: CDR1 ENHRY, CDR2 SYGVKD. DNA of the CDR3: TGTGCCATCAGTGAGTCGGGAAGGGGGCGGAACTATGGCTACACCTTC. Amino acid sequence: CAISESGRGRNYGYTF.

This clone showed up just once. The chain combines TRBV5-1 with TRBJ2-3; TRBD1 matches at 7 bases. Germline trimming cut 6 bases from V and 6 bases from J; bases unmatched to any gene: 13. The CDR3 sequence is 15 residues long. The germline CDR1 and CDR2 sequences are SGHRS and YFSETQ. CDR3 DNA: TGCGCCAGCAAGACAACAGGGGACCTTGCGGATACGCAGTATTTT. This codes for CASKTTGDLADTQYF.

This CDR3 is CASSIGPLITEAFF. DNA of the CDR3: TGTGCCAGTAGTATAGGGCCCCTTATTACTGAAGCTTTCTTT. This rearrangement joins TRBV19 to TRBJ1-1; D ambiguous. The CDR3 extends over 14 amino acids. Looked up from germline, CDR1 is LNHDA and CDR2 is SQIVND (reference sequence). The V gene lost 1 base and the J gene lost 5 bases, with 11 bases spanning the gap. Based on the CDR3 plus reference TRBV19 and TRBJ1-1, the full variable domain is DGGITQSPKYLFRKEGQNVTLSCEQNLNHDAMYWYRQDPGQGLRLIYYSQIVNDFQKGDIAEGYSVSREKKESFPLTVTSAQKNPTAFYLCASSIGPLITEAFFGQGTRLTVV.

The CDR3 bases are TGTGCCAGCAGTGTGGAGCGGGGGGGCCTTGAGCAGTTCTTC. This gives the protein CASSVERGGLEQFF. The J gene is TRBJ2-1, the V gene TRBV25-1; 10 positions match TRBD2. Germline CDR1 reads MGHDK; CDR2 reads SYGVNS. V lost 4 bases and J lost 9; bases outside the gene matches: 6. This CDR3 spans 14 amino acids.

This clone was detected ten times or more. The gene calls are TRBV5-1 and TRBJ2-2, with 8 bases fitting TRBD1. CDR3 length: 14 residues. CDR1 SGHRS and CDR2 YFSETQ come from the germline V gene. Trimming at V came to 4 bases and at J to 5 bases, leaving 4 bases not matched to a gene. The CDR3 DNA follows: TGCGCCAGCAGCCCTCGACAGGGGACCGGGGAGCTGTTTTTT. It encodes CASSPRQGTGELFF.

This clone was counted only a few times. This chain joins TRBV2 and TRBJ1-5; D is undetermined. The germline gives CDR1 SNHLY, CDR2 FYNNEI. This CDR3 comprises 13 residues. V lost 6 bases and J lost 2, with 8 bases in between. Here the CDR3 DNA reads TGTGCCAGCAGAAGGGAGGGCAATCAGCCCCAGCATTTT. Protein product: CASRREGNQPQHF. Full variable domain (outside the CDR3, taken from reference TRBV2 and TRBJ1-5): EPEVTQTPSHQVTQMGQEVILRCVPISNHLYFYWYRQILGQKVEFLVSFYNNEISEKSEIFDDQFSVERPDGSNFTLKIRSTKLEDSAMYFCASRREGNQPQHFGDGTRLSIL.